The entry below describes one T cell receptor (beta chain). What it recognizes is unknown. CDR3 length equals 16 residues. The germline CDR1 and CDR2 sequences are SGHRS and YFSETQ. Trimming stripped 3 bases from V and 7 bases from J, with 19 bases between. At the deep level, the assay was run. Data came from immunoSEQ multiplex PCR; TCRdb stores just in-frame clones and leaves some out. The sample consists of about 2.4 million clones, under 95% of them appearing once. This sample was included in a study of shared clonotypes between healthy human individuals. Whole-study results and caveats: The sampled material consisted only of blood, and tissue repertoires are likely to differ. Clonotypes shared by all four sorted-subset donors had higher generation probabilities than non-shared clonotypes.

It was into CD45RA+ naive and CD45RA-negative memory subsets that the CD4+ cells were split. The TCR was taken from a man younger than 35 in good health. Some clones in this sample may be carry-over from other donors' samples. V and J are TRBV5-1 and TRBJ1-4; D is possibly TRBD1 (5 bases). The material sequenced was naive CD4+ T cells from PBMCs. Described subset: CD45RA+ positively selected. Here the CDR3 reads CASSSGDVHGGEKLFF. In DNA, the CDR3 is TGCGCCAGCAGCTCCGGGGACGTCCATGGGGGTGAAAAACTGTTTTTT.